The 7 T cell receptor beta chains below all came from one sample that was sequenced in a study of blood T cell repertoires in COVID-19. Produced via immunoSEQ multiplex PCR; TCRdb's table is partial and in-frame only. This repertoire shows roughly 230,000 clones, around 82% found once; its top ten account for 4.4%. Sequenced material: peripheral blood. These receptor sequences come from a man between 50 and 59 years old with active or convalescent COVID-19.

The V and J genes are TRBV7-3 and TRBJ2-3, with D unclear. The CDR3 is 13 residues long. CDR1 SGHTA and CDR2 FQGTGA come from the germline V gene. V was pared by 5 bases and J by 5 bases, with 11 bases between. The CDR3: CASSLGPGDTQYF. DNA for the CDR3: TGTGCCAGCAGCCTAGGTCCTGGAGATACGCAGTATTTT. The full variable domain, its missing parts supplied by reference TRBV7-3 and TRBJ2-3, is GAGVSQTPSNKVTEKGKYVELRCDPISGHTALYWYRQSLGQGPEFLIYFQGTGAADDSGLPNDRFFAVRPEGSVSTLKIQRTERGDSAVYLCASSLGPGDTQYFGPGTRLTVL.

This clone occurred a few times. This chain connects TRBV30 to TRBJ2-7, with 8 bases lining up with TRBD2. Germline trimming cut 3 bases from V and 3 bases from J; bases unmatched to any gene: 7. The CDR3 extends over 14 amino acids. Germline CDR1 and CDR2: GTSNPN and SVGIG (reference sequence). The CDR3 reads CAWRDREGSYEQYF. CDR3 bases: TGTGCCTGGAGGGACCGGGAGGGGAGCTACGAGCAGTACTTC.

The chain links TRBV16 to TRBJ1-1; TRBD1 might be the D (5 bases). V lost 4 bases to trimming and J lost 8 bases, with 14 bases between them. Per the germline V gene, CDR1 is KGHSY and CDR2 is FQNENV. The CDR3 spans 13 residues. The CDR3 DNA follows: TGTGCCAGCAGCCTAATCGACAGACCCGAAGCTTTCTTT. Residues: CASSLIDRPEAFF.

V usage is TRBV19 and J usage is TRBJ1-2; no reliable D call. Trimming took 1 base from V and 4 from J, leaving 10 bases between them. This CDR3 contains 14 residues. The V gene's germline CDR1 is LNHDA and CDR2 SQIVND (reference sequence). The CDR3 DNA follows: TGTGCCAGTAGTATAGGAGGGCTCGGCTATGGCTACACCTTC. It codes for CASSIGGLGYGYTF.

The V gene is TRBV4-1, the J gene TRBJ2-7; 8 nucleotides align to TRBD1. The ends lost 5 bases at V and 2 bases at J; junction bases unmatched: 8. Germline V gene sequence: CDR1 MGHRA, CDR2 YSYEKL. This CDR3 comprises 15 residues. The CDR3 loop is CASSFRQGRAYEQYF. CDR3 nucleotides: TGCGCCAGCAGCTTCCGACAGGGGAGAGCCTACGAGCAGTACTTC.

The chain uses TRBV6-6 and TRBJ1-4, with 7 bases lining up with TRBD1. This CDR3 has 14 amino acids. CDR1 and CDR2 (germline): MNHNY, SVGAGI (reference sequence). V shed 6 bases and J 8 bases; nucleotides not matched to a gene: 9. The CDR3 nucleotides are TGTGCCAGCAGGCCCGACAGGGATGAGGAAAAACTGTTTTTT. This translates into CASRPDRDEEKLFF.

This chain links TRBV3-1 (or the pseudogene TRBV3-2) with TRBJ2-7, with a possible D match to TRBD1 (5 bases). The CDR3 runs 13 residues. V gave up 6 bases and J gave up 2 bases, with 11 bases separating them. CDR1 and CDR2 from the germline V gene are LGHDT and YNNKEL (reference sequence). The CDR3 loop reads CASRKGMTYEQYF. The DNA of the CDR3 is TGTGCCAGCAGAAAGGGGATGACCTACGAGCAGTACTTC.